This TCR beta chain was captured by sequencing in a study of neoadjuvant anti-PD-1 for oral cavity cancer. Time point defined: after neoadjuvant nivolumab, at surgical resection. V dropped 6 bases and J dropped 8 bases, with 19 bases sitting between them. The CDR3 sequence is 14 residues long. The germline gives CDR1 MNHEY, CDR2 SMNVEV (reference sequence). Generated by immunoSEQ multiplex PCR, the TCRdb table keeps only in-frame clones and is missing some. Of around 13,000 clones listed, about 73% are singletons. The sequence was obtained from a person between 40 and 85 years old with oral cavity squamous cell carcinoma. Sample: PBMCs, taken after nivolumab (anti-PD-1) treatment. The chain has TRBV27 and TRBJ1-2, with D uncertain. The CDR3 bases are TGTGCCAGCAGCATTGCCGGAAGATCGGGGGGCTACACCTTC. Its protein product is CASSIAGRSGGYTF.